The 21 T cell receptor beta chains below were found in one sample sequenced in a study of beta chain features in type 1 diabetes. Investigators reverse transcribed all isolated RNA, so they sequenced expressed TCRB transcripts. Sequenced by immunoSEQ multiplex PCR; TCRdb stores in-frame clones only, minus some. This table holds some 370,000 clones, over 8.5% found once. General study points: Shorter TCRB CDR3s, moderately but significantly so, were found in Type 1 diabetes patients in all four CD4+ subsets.

Their antigens remain unidentified. The sequencing sample was made of central memory CD4+ T cells from blood. The source of these receptors is a man aged 25 to 40 with type 1 diabetes.

This clone has a count of ten or more. The sample has other DNA sequences that encode this CDR3 too. The chain links TRBV7-9 to TRBJ2-7; D gene uncertain. Deletions cut 3 bases from V and 4 bases from J, with 10 bases between. Germline V gene data show CDR1 as SEHNR and CDR2 as FQNEAQ (reference sequence). The CDR3 is 13 amino acids. For the CDR3, the DNA is TGTGCCAGCAGCTTGATACGAGATTACGAGCAGTACTTC. Translating it yields CASSLIRDYEQYF. The full variable domain, rest sourced from reference TRBV7-9 and TRBJ2-7, is DTGVSQNPRHKITKRGQNVTFRCDPISEHNRLYWYRQTLGQGPEFLTYFQNEAQLEKSRLLSDRFSAERPKGSFSTLEIQRTEQGDSAMYLCASSLIRDYEQYFGPGTRLTVT.

V and J are TRBV5-1 and TRBJ1-3; maybe TRBD1 (6 bases). CDR3 size: 16 residues. Germline CDR1 is SGHRS and CDR2 is YFSETQ. The ends were cut back, 0 bases at V and 3 bases at J, with 13 bases in the middle. As DNA, the CDR3 is TGCGCCAGCAGCTTGGGACCGGGGGCCAATGGAAACACCATATATTTT. Encoded protein: CASSLGPGANGNTIYF.

This clone has more than one count but fewer than ten. V gene TRBV30 combines with J gene TRBJ2-3; no clear D. The germline V gene encodes CDR1 GTSNPN and CDR2 SVGIG (reference sequence). The CDR3 has 12 residues. Trimming left V 0 bases short and J 6 bases short, with 7 bases between. The CDR3 nucleotides are TGTGCCTGGAGTGTAGTCAGGGATACGCAGTATTTT. It translates to CAWSVVRDTQYF.

At least ten counts were recorded for this clone. The chain uses TRBV29-1 and TRBJ2-1; D not certain. Trimming stripped 7 bases from V and 3 bases from J, with 13 bases between. Germline CDR1 SQVTM, CDR2 ANQGSEA. This CDR3 has 13 amino acids. The CDR3 is CSAGLLIYNEQFF. CDR3 nucleotide sequence: TGCAGCGCCGGATTACTGATCTACAATGAGCAGTTCTTC.

The chain combines TRBV19 with TRBJ1-5; the D gene is possibly TRBD1 (5 bases). There are 14 residues in the CDR3. CDR1 and CDR2 (germline): LNHDA, SQIVND (reference sequence). Trimming removed 3 bases at V and 1 base at J, with 7 bases between. The CDR3 coding sequence is TGTGCCAGTAGTATGACAGTCAGCAATCAGCCCCAGCATTTT. It encodes CASSMTVSNQPQHF.

This clone has at least ten counts. The chain carries TRBV16 and TRBJ2-5, with unresolved D. V was pared by 3 bases and J by 3 bases, with 2 bases between. The germline gives CDR1 KGHSY, CDR2 FQNENV. The length of the CDR3 is 11 residues. CDR3 loop: CASSQKETQYF. CDR3 in DNA: TGTGCCAGCAGCCAGAAAGAGACCCAGTACTTC.

This clone has just a few counts. The rearrangement links TRBV11-3 to TRBJ1-2; D uncertain. CDR1 is SGHNT, CDR2 YENEEA, per germline. The CDR3 covers 13 residues. The V gene lost 3 bases and the J gene lost 2 bases, with 7 bases spanning the gap. For the CDR3, the DNA is TGTGCCAGCAGCTTTGATGGGAACTATGGCTACACCTTC. This translates into CASSFDGNYGYTF.

This clone was seen ten or more times. This sequence joins TRBV7-8 and TRBJ1-4; no firm D call. Trimming took 5 bases from V and 4 from J, leaving 8 bases between them. CDR3 length: 13 residues. CDR1 is SGHVS, CDR2 FQNEAQ, per germline. As DNA, the CDR3 is TGTGCCAGCAGCCGCGCGGTTAATGAAAAACTGTTTTTT. This sequence encodes CASSRAVNEKLFF.

This clone was detected only a few times. The chain combines TRBV4-2 with TRBJ1-5; 7 nucleotides agree with TRBD1. The CDR3 has 14 amino acids. CDR1 is LGHNA, CDR2 YNFKEQ, per germline. V was clipped by 6 bases and J by 7 bases; unmatched bases: 9. CDR3 sequence (DNA): TGTGCCAGCAGTCGCGGACAGGTGGTGCAGCCCCAGCATTTT. Its translation: CASSRGQVVQPQHF.

This clone has more than one count but fewer than ten. CDR3 nucleotide sequence: TGTGCCAGCAGCTTTTACAGGCCTGGTGACGAGCAGTACTTC. Amino acid sequence: CASSFYRPGDEQYF. The J gene is TRBJ2-7, the V gene TRBV7-2; TRBD1 is a possible D gene (5 bases). Germline-derived CDR1 and CDR2 are SGHTA and FQGNSA. Trimming stripped 3 bases from V and 5 bases from J, with 14 bases between. This CDR3 contains 14 residues.

This rearrangement joins TRBV5-1 to TRBJ2-1; the D gene is possibly TRBD1 (6 bases). CDR1 and CDR2 from the germline V gene are SGHRS and YFSETQ. With 1 base removed from V and 10 bases from J, the gap between germline ends came to 12 bases. The CDR3 has 13 amino acids. The CDR3 is CASSLMGAREQFF. CDR3 in DNA: TGCGCCAGCAGCTTGATGGGGGCCCGGGAGCAGTTCTTC.

The chain links TRBV7-2 to TRBJ1-2; 8 bases fit TRBD1. V shed 0 bases and J 8 bases; nucleotides not matched to a gene: 5. Germline loops: CDR1 SGHTA, CDR2 FQGNSA. The CDR3 sequence is 14 residues long. CDR3: CASSLAPQGGGYTF. The CDR3 DNA reads as TGTGCCAGCAGCTTAGCCCCACAGGGGGGAGGCTACACCTTC.

This clone was counted many times. V is TRBV6-6 and J is TRBJ2-6; no reliable D call. The CDR3 is made up of 14 amino acids. CDR1 is MNHNY, CDR2 SVGAGI, per germline (reference sequence). V lost 6 bases, J lost 4 bases, and 10 bases lay in between. DNA for the CDR3: TGTGCCAGCAGCCGGTCAGAAGGGGCCAACGTCCTGACTTTC. Protein sequence: CASSRSEGANVLTF.

CDR3 in amino acids: CASSKFNPLGTEAFF. CDR3 sequence (DNA): TGTGCCAGCAGCAAATTTAACCCCCTCGGCACTGAAGCTTTCTTT. This chain connects TRBV27 to TRBJ1-1, with no clear D. V shed 6 bases and J shed 4 bases, with 18 bases lying between them. This CDR3 is 15 amino acids long. Germline values: CDR1 MNHEY, CDR2 SMNVEV (reference sequence).

V gene TRBV7-2 combines with J gene TRBJ1-1; a possible D gene is TRBD1 (6 bases). The V end was cut by 3 bases, the J end by 6 bases, with 14 bases between. CDR1 is SGHTA and CDR2 is FQGNSA in the germline V gene. This CDR3 comprises 14 residues. In DNA form, the CDR3 reads TGTGCCAGCAGCTTTGGGGGGCGCTCAGCTGAAGCTTTCTTT. It encodes CASSFGGRSAEAFF.

This clone was found a few times. This chain uses TRBV18 with TRBJ2-7, with TRBD1 identical over 7 bases. There are 13 residues in the CDR3. The V gene's germline CDR1 is KGHSH and CDR2 LQKENI. With 2 bases clipped from V and 5 bases from J, the junction kept 3 bases outside the gene matches. The CDR3 loop reads CASSPGQADEQYF. CDR3 sequence (DNA): TGTGCCAGCTCACCAGGACAGGCGGACGAGCAGTACTTC.

About this clone itself: The same CDR3 arises from other DNA sequences in this sample as well. The gene calls are TRBV4-2 and TRBJ2-7; 14 bases are shared with TRBD2. The germline gives CDR1 LGHNA, CDR2 YNFKEQ. J gave up 6 bases and V 3 bases, and 1 base lay outside the gene matches. The CDR3 totals 14 residues. The DNA for the CDR3 is TGTGCCAGCAGCCAGGGACTAGCGGGAGTCGAGCAGTACTTC. As protein: CASSQGLAGVEQYF.

This clone was observed a handful of times. The gene calls are TRBV28 and TRBJ2-7; D may be TRBD2 (7 bases). The CDR3 spans 16 residues. Germline V gives CDR1 MDHEN, CDR2 SYDVKM. Trimming took 7 bases from V and 1 from J, leaving 20 bases between them. CDR3 DNA sequence: TGTGCCAGCAATCCGATGGGGAGGGGGTCTTCCTACGAGCAGTACTTC. Residues: CASNPMGRGSSYEQYF.

This clone was observed a few times. J is TRBJ2-2 and V is TRBV9; 10 positions agree with TRBD1. Germline V CDR1 and CDR2: SGDLS, YYNGEE. This CDR3 comprises 15 residues. V shed 4 bases, J shed 3 bases, and the junction held 3 bases outside the gene matches. CDR3 nucleotide sequence: TGTGCCAGCAGCTCAGGACAGGGGGACACCGGGGAGCTGTTTTTT. It codes for CASSSGQGDTGELFF.

This clone showed up just a few times. V and J are TRBV28 and TRBJ2-7; no definite D call. Germline-derived CDR1 and CDR2 are MDHEN and SYDVKM. V was shortened by 8 bases and J by 0 bases, with 8 bases between the two germline ends. The CDR3 loop spans 12 amino acids. The CDR3 loop is CASSRASYEQYF. CDR3 nucleotides: TGTGCCAGCTCTCGGGCCTCCTACGAGCAGTACTTC.

The genes are TRBV4-3 and TRBJ2-2; 7 bases agree with TRBD2. The J segment lost 1 base and the V segment lost 0 bases, leaving 8 bases of the junction unmatched. Germline V gene sequence: CDR1 LGHNA, CDR2 YSLEER. The CDR3 consists of 18 residues. The CDR3 sequence is CASSQESSLAVNTGELFF. The CDR3 bases are TGCGCCAGCAGCCAAGAAAGCTCCCTAGCGGTGAACACCGGGGAGCTGTTTTTT.